Detailed here is one T cell receptor delta chain. The data were obtained in a study of human gamma delta and Vdelta1 T cells. The length of the CDR3 is 21 residues. The germline CDR1 and CDR2 sequences are TSWWSYY and QGS. The V and J ends lost 1 base and 9 bases, in that order; junction bases with no gene match: 25. TCRdb re-called the PCR reads via CATT. Of some 4,000 delta-chain clones in the sample, roughly a quarter were seen once. Material: naive CD27+ Vdelta1 gamma-delta T cells from blood. The chain employs TRDV1 and TRDJ1; 11 bases match TRDD3. This sequence originates from a human donor in good health. CDR3 nucleotides: TGTGCTCTTGGGGAACAATCTCTCACTCCATTACTGGGGGATAAAGGCGGGGAACTCATCTTT. It yields the protein CALGEQSLTPLLGDKGGELIF.